The 15 T cell receptor beta chains presented below share a single source sample, sequenced in a study of cytomegalovirus exposure and HLA in healthy donors. 60 Vbeta and 13 Jbeta primers were used in PCR. Libraries were prepared by immunoSEQ multiplex PCR; TCRdb keeps only in-frame clonotypes and omits some of them. The sample includes approximately 110,000 clones, roughly 73% seen only once; the top ten take approximately 0.9%. The sample comprised PBMCs. These receptors all stem from a woman aged 30 to 39 in good health and CMV-seronegative.

About this clone: Within the sample, other DNA sequences also encode this same CDR3. The chain combines TRBV27 with TRBJ1-2, with 10 bases aligning to TRBD1. V dropped 6 bases and J dropped 5; count of bases not matched to a gene: 3. Germline assignment: CDR1 MNHEY and CDR2 SMNVEV (reference sequence). This CDR3 comprises 13 residues. The DNA for the CDR3 is TGTGCCAGCAGCTGGGGACAGGGGTATGGCTACACCTTC. The encoded protein is CASSWGQGYGYTF.

A single count supports this clone. The CDR3 nucleotides read TGCGCCAGCAAAGAAACAGGGAGTACTGAAGCTTTCTTT. Translation: CASKETGSTEAFF. The chain uses TRBV10-2 and TRBJ1-1; D perhaps matches TRBD1 (6 bases). Germline V lookup: CDR1 WSHSY, CDR2 SAAADI. The CDR3 totals 13 residues. V lost 7 bases and J 5 bases, leaving 14 bases between the germline ends.

The rearrangement joins TRBV2 to TRBJ1-5; D unclear. Germline loops: CDR1 SNHLY, CDR2 FYNNEI. Between the trimmed V and J ends, which lost 3 bases and 1 base, there was a span of 13 bases. CDR3 length: 16 amino acids. The CDR3 protein is CASSDTKGGSNQPQHF. The CDR3 nucleotides are TGTGCCAGCAGTGATACGAAAGGAGGGAGCAATCAGCCCCAGCATTTT.

The J gene is TRBJ2-7, the V gene TRBV11-3; 8 bases fit TRBD1. With V trimmed by 1 base and J by 3 bases, 5 bases remained unmatched. The CDR3 is 15 amino acids. Germline V gives CDR1 SGHNT, CDR2 YENEEA. The CDR3 DNA sequence: TGTGCCAGCAGCTTAGGGTCAGGGGGCGGCTACGAGCAGTACTTC. It translates to CASSLGSGGGYEQYF.

A single count supports this clone. The rearrangement joins TRBV5-1 to TRBJ1-1; D is undetermined. The V end lost 0 bases, the J end lost 0 bases, and 9 bases lay between the germline ends. The CDR3 is 15 amino acids. Per the germline V gene, CDR1 is SGHRS and CDR2 is YFSETQ. Written as DNA, the CDR3 is TGCGCCAGCAGCTTGGTCGCAGGAATGAACACTGAAGCTTTCTTT. Its protein is CASSLVAGMNTEAFF.

The chain has TRBV5-1 and TRBJ1-1, with D maybe TRBD1 (6 bases). CDR1 and CDR2 from the germline V gene are SGHRS and YFSETQ. V was cut by 3 bases and J by 6 bases, with 24 bases left in between. This CDR3 is built from 17 residues. As DNA, the CDR3 is TGCGCCAGCAGCTCCATAGGGGGAGAGGGACGGGAATCTGAAGCTTTCTTT. Translating it yields CASSSIGGEGRESEAFF.

V gene TRBV2 combines with J gene TRBJ1-2; perhaps TRBD1 as D (6 bases). Trimming removed 6 bases from V and 3 bases from J, with 11 bases in between. There are 13 residues in the CDR3. Germline V gene data show CDR1 as SNHLY and CDR2 as FYNNEI. CDR3 sequence reads: CASRDTGHYGYTF. In DNA, the CDR3 is TGTGCCAGCAGGGACACAGGGCACTATGGCTACACCTTC.

This chain links TRBV6-6 with TRBJ2-3; the D gene is possibly TRBD1 (6 bases). Trimming shortened V by 0 bases and J by 4 bases, and 11 bases separated the two germline ends. The CDR3 consists of 15 residues. Germline V CDR1 and CDR2: MNHNY, SVGAGI (reference sequence). Here the CDR3 reads CASSYSRTAADTQYF. CDR3 bases: TGTGCCAGCAGTTACTCTCGGACAGCGGCAGATACGCAGTATTTT.

The chain has TRBV6-5 and TRBJ2-5; TRBD2 aligns across 10 bases. CDR1 and CDR2 (germline): MNHEY, SVGAGI. This CDR3 contains 15 residues. Trimming at V came to 7 bases and at J to 3 bases, leaving 8 bases not matched to a gene. Here the CDR3 DNA reads TGTGCCAGCACCACCTCCGGACTAGCGGAAGAGACCCAGTACTTC. This translates into CASTTSGLAEETQYF.

The rearrangement joins TRBV9 to TRBJ1-1; D is ambiguous. CDR1 is SGDLS and CDR2 is YYNGEE in the germline V gene. Trimming cost V 1 base and J 5 bases, with 12 bases left between them. CDR3 size: 14 residues. CDR3 loop: CASSVYVPGTEAFF. In DNA, the CDR3 is TGTGCCAGCAGCGTATATGTCCCGGGGACTGAAGCTTTCTTT.

This chain connects TRBV7-9 to TRBJ2-7; D may be TRBD2 (6 bases). The CDR3 is 14 amino acids. Trimming took off 0 bases at V and 2 bases at J, with 8 bases between the two ends. Germline values: CDR1 SEHNR, CDR2 FQNEAQ (reference sequence). The CDR3 DNA follows: TGTGCCAGCAGCTTAGCGGGAGGTCCCTACGAGCAGTACTTC. Amino acid sequence: CASSLAGGPYEQYF.

This clone was detected once. The chain uses TRBV6-5 and TRBJ1-4; no clear D gene. Germline CDR1 reads MNHEY; CDR2 reads SVGAGI. Trimming shortened V by 2 bases and J by 4 bases, and 5 bases separated the two germline ends. This CDR3 spans 13 amino acids. The CDR3 region is CASSYKSNEKLFF. CDR3 DNA sequence: TGTGCCAGCAGTTACAAGAGTAATGAAAAACTGTTTTTT.

The chain employs TRBV30 and TRBJ2-5; TRBD2 agrees at 8 bases. The J call is uncertain, as TRBJ2-7 better fits the DNA end. Per germline, CDR1 GTSNPN and CDR2 SVGIG (reference sequence). CDR3 length: 13 residues. The CDR3 region has the DNA TGTGCCTGGAGTCCCGGGACTAGAGGCGAGCAGTACTTC. This translates into CAWSPGTRGEQYF.

J is TRBJ1-6 and V is TRBV14; no firm D call. V was pared by 4 bases and J by 10 bases, with 11 bases between. The CDR3 is 13 amino acids. Germline values: CDR1 SGHDN, CDR2 FVKESK. CDR3 nucleotides: TGTGCCAGCAGCCTTGACTGGAGGTCACCCCTCCACTTT. Its translation is CASSLDWRSPLHF.

This chain connects TRBV4-1 to TRBJ1-5; D ambiguous. Trimming cost V 0 bases and J 1 base, with 10 bases left between them. From germline, CDR1 is MGHRA and CDR2 YSYEKL. The CDR3 runs to 16 residues. Here the CDR3 reads CASSQEGSGSNQPQHF. The CDR3 bases are TGCGCCAGCAGCCAAGAGGGTAGCGGAAGCAATCAGCCCCAGCATTTT.